In its sample, the clone carrying this T cell receptor (beta chain) was seen a few times. The antigen remains undetermined. Vbeta (60) and Jbeta (13) primers were used in the PCR. Generated by immunoSEQ multiplex PCR, the TCRdb table keeps only in-frame clones and is missing some. In the table there are 95,000 to 110,000 clones, around 79% of which are singletons. This entry belongs to a study of cytomegalovirus exposure and HLA in healthy donors. Overall study findings and caveats: The study listed some 160 cytomegalovirus-associated TCR beta chains. Later, an analysis found that common viral pathogens appeared to be linked with several of the most significant clusters.

The clonotype originates from a man in his 60s in good health and CMV-seropositive. The specimen sequenced was PBMCs.

CDR3 sequence reads: CASSEQGFGNTIYF. As DNA, the CDR3 is TGTGCCAGCAGCGAACAGGGATTTGGAAACACCATATATTTT. This chain joins TRBV2 and TRBJ1-3; a weak D match, TRBD1 (6 bases). The germline CDR1 and CDR2 sequences are SNHLY and FYNNEI. The CDR3 consists of 14 residues. Trimming stripped 6 bases from V and 3 bases from J, with 12 bases between. Drawing the rest from reference TRBV2 and TRBJ1-3, the complete variable domain is EPEVTQTPSHQVTQMGQEVILRCVPISNHLYFYWYRQILGQKVEFLVSFYNNEISEKSEIFDDQFSVERPDGSNFTLKIRSTKLEDSAMYFCASSEQGFGNTIYFGEGSWLTVV.